This TCR beta chain stems from a study of blood T cell dynamics during melanoma immunotherapy. Study context: First-line therapy was either pembrolizumab or nivolumab with ipilimumab for metastatic melanoma. Study-level points and caveats: PBMC repertoires of eventual disease-control patients split at W3 into clonality or diversity gains.

A word on this clone: The antigen is not known.

The assay was immunoSEQ multiplex PCR, and TCRdb's table has in-frame clones only and misses some. The sample records some 15,000 clones, approximately 90% being singletons. Between the trimmed V and J ends, which lost 0 bases and 2 bases, there was a span of 13 bases. The CDR3 runs to 16 residues. The germline V gene encodes CDR1 LGHNA and CDR2 YSLEER. Time point: pre-treatment baseline. This receptor was identified in a human donor with melanoma. The material sequenced was blood, taken from a patient treated with checkpoint blockade. This chain uses TRBV4-3 with TRBJ1-2; TRBD1 is a possible D gene (5 bases). The CDR3 DNA reads as TGCGCCAGCAGCCAAGAAGTCTATCCAGGGAACTATGGCTACACCTTC. Amino acid sequence: CASSQEVYPGNYGYTF.